This TCR beta chain comes out of a study of control samples from healthy donors and cancer patients. The CDR3 consists of 16 residues. V was trimmed by 4 bases and J by 5 bases, leaving 15 bases between them. The germline gives CDR1 MNHNS, CDR2 SASEGT. Generated by immunoSEQ multiplex PCR, the TCRdb table keeps only in-frame clones and is missing some. The repertoire includes roughly 120,000 clones, 80% to 90% of them detected once, and over 10% sits in the top ten. The chain couples TRBV6-1 to TRBJ1-6; tentatively, D is TRBD1 (6 bases). The sequencing input was blood. This TCR was sampled from a man under 40 in good health. CDR3 in DNA: TGTGCCAGCAGTGCCCAGGGAGGGGGGAATAATTCACCCCTCCACTTT. Translating it yields CASSAQGGGNNSPLHF.